One sample yielded the 10 T cell receptor beta chains listed below, sequenced in a study of OX40 agonist ivuxolimab in advanced cancers. TCRdb's copy holds only in-frame clones and misses some; the assay was immunoSEQ multiplex PCR. The data contain over 50,000 clones, approximately 81% of them singletons. The input for sequencing was CD4+ or CD8+ T cells sorted from blood, taken in a trial of the OX40 agonist ivuxolimab. The receptors come from an adult with an advanced solid tumor such as melanoma, head and neck, liver or kidney cancer.

The CDR3 DNA reads as TGTGCCAGCAGCTTCGGGACTAGCGGGAGCATAGGAGAGCAGTTCTTC. Its translation: CASSFGTSGSIGEQFF. J is TRBJ2-1 and V is TRBV14; 14 nucleotides agree with TRBD2. Germline V gives CDR1 SGHDN, CDR2 FVKESK. V trimming: 5 bases; J trimming: 10 bases; junction bases outside the gene matches: 10. The CDR3 runs 16 residues.

The rearrangement links TRBV28 to TRBJ1-1; D may be TRBD1 (6 bases). The germline V gene encodes CDR1 MDHEN and CDR2 SYDVKM. CDR3 length equals 14 residues. V lost 6 bases to trimming and J lost 10 bases, with 21 bases between them. As DNA, the CDR3 is TGTGCCAGCAGGCCATCCACAGGGACCTCCCGAGCTTTCTTT. Its protein is CASRPSTGTSRAFF.

The J gene is TRBJ2-7, the V gene TRBV12-5; D remains unclear. Germline assignment: CDR1 LGHNT and CDR2 FRNRAP. This CDR3 is 13 amino acids long. V shed 1 base and J shed 2 bases, with 6 bases lying between them. Written as DNA, the CDR3 is TGTGCTAGTGGTTTGGCGGAACCCTACGAGCAGTACTTC. Translated, it gives CASGLAEPYEQYF.

This clone has only a few counts. The genes are TRBV5-5 and TRBJ1-2; no firm D call. Germline V gene lookup returns CDR1 SGHKS and CDR2 YYEKEE (reference sequence). The germline V and J ends were trimmed by 2 bases and 4 bases, with 18 bases remaining between them. The CDR3 has 16 residues. CDR3 nucleotide sequence: TGTGCCAGCAGCTTCCGGGCAGTGAATTCGGGCTATGGCTACACCTTC. Encoded protein: CASSFRAVNSGYGYTF.

The rearrangement uses TRBV19 and TRBJ2-7; D is perhaps TRBD1 (6 bases). The CDR3 is 13 amino acids. Per germline, CDR1 LNHDA and CDR2 SQIVND (reference sequence). Trimming removed 4 bases from V and 9 bases from J, with 16 bases in between. The CDR3 loop is CASSKQGTDAQYF. The CDR3 DNA reads as TGTGCCAGTAGTAAACAGGGTACCGACGCGCAGTACTTC.

The V call is TRBV5-1, the J call TRBJ1-1, with 9 bases identical to TRBD1. CDR3 length equals 17 residues. Per the germline V gene, CDR1 is SGHRS and CDR2 is YFSETQ. Germline trimming cut 2 bases from V and 3 bases from J; bases unmatched to any gene: 11. This CDR3 is CASSLFRSDRGDTEAFF. Here the CDR3 DNA reads TGCGCCAGCAGCTTATTTCGATCGGACAGGGGTGACACTGAAGCTTTCTTT.

V gene TRBV7-6 combines with J gene TRBJ1-3; D gene uncertain. The CDR3 covers 16 residues. The V end lost 0 bases, the J end lost 0 bases, and 9 bases lay between the germline ends. Germline V gives CDR1 SGHVS, CDR2 FNYEAQ. CDR3 coding DNA: TGTGCCAGCAGCTTAGCCAGGCCCGGCTCTGGAAACACCATATATTTT. It encodes CASSLARPGSGNTIYF.

The chain employs TRBV7-3 and TRBJ2-1; D gene unclear. Per the germline V gene, CDR1 is SGHTA and CDR2 is FQGTGA. Between the trimmed V and J ends, which lost 5 bases and 8 bases, there was a span of 13 bases. CDR3 length equals 13 residues. The CDR3 is CASSLIPRDEQFF. The CDR3 DNA is TGTGCCAGCAGCCTAATTCCCAGAGATGAGCAGTTCTTC.

Comment on this clone: The same CDR3 can be traced to other DNA sequences in this sample. The chain employs TRBV2 and TRBJ1-5; D remains unclear. Looked up from germline, CDR1 is SNHLY and CDR2 is FYNNEI. The CDR3 runs to 15 residues. V shed 1 base and J shed 1 base, with 8 bases lying between them. CDR3 sequence (DNA): TGTGCCAGCAGTGAAGGGCGGGCAAGCAATCAGCCCCAGCATTTT. Protein product: CASSEGRASNQPQHF.

This clone was found a few times. The V gene is TRBV11-3, the J gene TRBJ2-1; 11 bases are a match to TRBD2. Germline V gives CDR1 SGHNT, CDR2 YENEEA. The CDR3 consists of 13 residues. Trimming took 4 bases from V and 9 from J; bases not matched to a gene: 2. The CDR3 sequence: CASSSLAGAEQFF. CDR3 in DNA: TGTGCCAGCAGCTCACTAGCGGGAGCTGAGCAGTTCTTC.